This T cell receptor (beta chain) was sequenced in a study of T cell changes during pregnancy in multiple sclerosis. Germline values: CDR1 SGHTA, CDR2 FQGTGA. Deletions cut 5 bases from V and 6 bases from J, with 14 bases between. This CDR3 comprises 14 residues. Some clones are missing from TCRdb's copy, which holds only in-frame ones; the method was immunoSEQ multiplex PCR. The sample contains some 36,000 clones, approximately 91% of which appear only once. The material was peripheral blood, obtained in the second trimester of pregnancy. The chain employs TRBV7-3 and TRBJ2-1; perhaps TRBD2 as D (5 bases). The clonotype was recovered from a female donor in good health, enrolled as a control in a pregnancy study. CDR3 bases: TGTGCCAGCAGCCTCGGACTCTATAGCAATGAGCAGTTCTTC. This gives the protein CASSLGLYSNEQFF.